This T cell receptor (beta chain) was recovered during a study of blood T cell repertoires in COVID-19. TCRdb's table, derived via immunoSEQ multiplex PCR, lists solely in-frame clones and lacks some. The sample consists of a few hundred thousand clones, more than 80% of them appearing once. The CDR3 is made up of 15 amino acids. V lost 8 bases to trimming and J lost 5 bases, with 21 bases between them. The germline V gene has CDR1 MNHEY and CDR2 SMNVEV (reference sequence). The origin of this receptor is a woman aged 25-40 years with COVID-19, enrolled during active disease. J is TRBJ2-5 and V is TRBV27, with D tentatively TRBD2 (6 bases). The sequencing input was peripheral blood. The CDR3 nucleotides read TGTGCCAGCTCCGGAGGGAGGTCCTGGGGGGAGACCCAGTACTTC. It specifies CASSGGRSWGETQYF.